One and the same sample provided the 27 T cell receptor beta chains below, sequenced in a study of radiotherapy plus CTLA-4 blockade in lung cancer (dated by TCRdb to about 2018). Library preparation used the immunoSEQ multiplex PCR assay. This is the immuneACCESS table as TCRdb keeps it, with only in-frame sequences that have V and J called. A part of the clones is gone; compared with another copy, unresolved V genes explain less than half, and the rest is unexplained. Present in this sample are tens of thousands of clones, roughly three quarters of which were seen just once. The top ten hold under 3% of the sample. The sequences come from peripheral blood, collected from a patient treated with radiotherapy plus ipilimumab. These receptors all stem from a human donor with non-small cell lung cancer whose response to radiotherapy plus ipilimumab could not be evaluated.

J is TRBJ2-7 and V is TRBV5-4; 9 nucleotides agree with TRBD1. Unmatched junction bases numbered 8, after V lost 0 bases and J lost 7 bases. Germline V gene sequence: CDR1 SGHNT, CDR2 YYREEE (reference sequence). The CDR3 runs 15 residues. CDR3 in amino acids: CASSLVGTGTLEQYF. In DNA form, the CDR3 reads TGTGCCAGCAGCTTGGTCGGGACAGGGACCTTGGAGCAGTACTTC.

The CDR3 DNA reads TGTGCCAGCAGTTTTGGGGCCCCCACTGAAGCTTTCTTT. It specifies CASSFGAPTEAFF. The J gene is TRBJ1-1, the V gene TRBV28; possibly TRBD1 for D (5 bases). The CDR3 sequence is 13 residues long. Germline V gives CDR1 MDHEN, CDR2 SYDVKM. The V and J ends lost 3 bases and 4 bases respectively, with 9 bases between them.

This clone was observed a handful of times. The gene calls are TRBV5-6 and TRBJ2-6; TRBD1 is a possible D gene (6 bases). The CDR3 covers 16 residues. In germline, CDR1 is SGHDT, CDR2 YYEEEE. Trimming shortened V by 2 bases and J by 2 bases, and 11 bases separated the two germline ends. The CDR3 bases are TGTGCCAGCAGCTTTACAGGGATAGCTGGGGCCAACGTCCTGACTTTC. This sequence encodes CASSFTGIAGANVLTF. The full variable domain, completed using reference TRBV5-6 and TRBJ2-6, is DAGVTQSPTHLIKTRGQQVTLRCSPKSGHDTVSWYQQALGQGPQFIFQYYEEEERQRGNFPDRFSGHQFPNYSSELNVNALLLGDSALYLCASSFTGIAGANVLTFGAGSRLTVL.

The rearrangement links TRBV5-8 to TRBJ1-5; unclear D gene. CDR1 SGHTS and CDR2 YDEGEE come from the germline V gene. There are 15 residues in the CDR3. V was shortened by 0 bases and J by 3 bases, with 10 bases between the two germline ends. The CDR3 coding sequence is TGTGCCAGCAGCTTGGGGCAGACTCTCAATCAGCCCCAGCATTTT. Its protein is CASSLGQTLNQPQHF. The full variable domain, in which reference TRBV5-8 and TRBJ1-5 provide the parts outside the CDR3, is EAGVTQSPTHLIKTRGQQATLRCSPISGHTSVYWYQQALGLGLQFLLWYDEGEERNRGNFPPRFSGRQFPNYSSELNVNALELEDSALYLCASSLGQTLNQPQHFGDGTRLSIL.

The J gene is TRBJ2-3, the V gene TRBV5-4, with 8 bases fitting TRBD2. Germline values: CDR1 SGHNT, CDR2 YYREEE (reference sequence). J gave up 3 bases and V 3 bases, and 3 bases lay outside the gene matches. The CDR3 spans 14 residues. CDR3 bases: TGTGCCAGCAGCTCGGGGGGGAGGACAGATACGCAGTATTTT. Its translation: CASSSGGRTDTQYF.

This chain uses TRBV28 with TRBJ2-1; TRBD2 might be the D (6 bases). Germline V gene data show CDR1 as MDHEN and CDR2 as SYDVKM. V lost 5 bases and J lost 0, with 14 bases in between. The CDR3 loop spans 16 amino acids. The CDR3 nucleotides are TGTGCCAGCAGTGTGGGACTCCCGAGCTCCTACAATGAGCAGTTCTTC. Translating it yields CASSVGLPSSYNEQFF.

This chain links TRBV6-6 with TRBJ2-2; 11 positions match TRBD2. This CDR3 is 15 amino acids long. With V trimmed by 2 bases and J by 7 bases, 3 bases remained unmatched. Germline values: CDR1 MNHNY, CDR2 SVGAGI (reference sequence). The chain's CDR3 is CASSYGTSGSGELFF. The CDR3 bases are TGTGCCAGCAGTTACGGGACTAGCGGAAGCGGGGAGCTGTTTTTT.

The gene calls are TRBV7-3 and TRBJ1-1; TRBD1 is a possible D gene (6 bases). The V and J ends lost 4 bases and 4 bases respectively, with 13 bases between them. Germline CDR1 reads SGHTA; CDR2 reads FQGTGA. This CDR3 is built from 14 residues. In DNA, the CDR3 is TGTGCCAGCAGCTCACAGGGAGGGTCCACTGAAGCTTTCTTT. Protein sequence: CASSSQGGSTEAFF. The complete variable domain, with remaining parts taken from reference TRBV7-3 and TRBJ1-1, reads GAGVSQTPSNKVTEKGKYVELRCDPISGHTALYWYRQSLGQGPEFLIYFQGTGAADDSGLPNDRFFAVRPEGSVSTLKIQRTERGDSAVYLCASSSQGGSTEAFFGQGTRLTVV.

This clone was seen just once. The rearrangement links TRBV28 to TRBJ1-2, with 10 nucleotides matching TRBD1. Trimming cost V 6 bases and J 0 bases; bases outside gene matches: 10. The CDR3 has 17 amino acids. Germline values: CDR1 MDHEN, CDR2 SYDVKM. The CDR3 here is CASSVGTGASANYGYTF. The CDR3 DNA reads TGTGCCAGCAGCGTAGGGACAGGGGCCTCAGCTAACTATGGCTACACCTTC.

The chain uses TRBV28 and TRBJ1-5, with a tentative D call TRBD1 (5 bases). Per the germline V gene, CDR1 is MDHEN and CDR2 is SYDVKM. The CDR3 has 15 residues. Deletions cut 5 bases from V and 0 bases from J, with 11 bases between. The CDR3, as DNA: TGTGCCAGCAGTCTCGACAGATATAGCAATCAGCCCCAGCATTTT. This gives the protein CASSLDRYSNQPQHF.

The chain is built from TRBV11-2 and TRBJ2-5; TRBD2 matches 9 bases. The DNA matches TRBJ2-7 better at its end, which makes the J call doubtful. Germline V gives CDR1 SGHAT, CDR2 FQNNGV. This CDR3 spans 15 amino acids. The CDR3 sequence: CASSFGTSFPYEQYF. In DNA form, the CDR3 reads TGTGCCAGCAGCTTCGGGACTAGCTTTCCCTACGAGCAGTACTTC.

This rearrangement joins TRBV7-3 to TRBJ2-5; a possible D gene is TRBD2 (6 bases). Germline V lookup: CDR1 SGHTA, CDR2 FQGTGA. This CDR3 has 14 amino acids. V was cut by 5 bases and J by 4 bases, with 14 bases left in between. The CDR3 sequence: CASSASGRGETQYF. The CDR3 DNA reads TGTGCCAGCAGCGCTTCGGGGCGGGGAGAGACCCAGTACTTC. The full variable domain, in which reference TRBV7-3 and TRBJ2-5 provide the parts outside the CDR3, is GAGVSQTPSNKVTEKGKYVELRCDPISGHTALYWYRQSLGQGPEFLIYFQGTGAADDSGLPNDRFFAVRPEGSVSTLKIQRTERGDSAVYLCASSASGRGETQYFGPGTRLLVL.

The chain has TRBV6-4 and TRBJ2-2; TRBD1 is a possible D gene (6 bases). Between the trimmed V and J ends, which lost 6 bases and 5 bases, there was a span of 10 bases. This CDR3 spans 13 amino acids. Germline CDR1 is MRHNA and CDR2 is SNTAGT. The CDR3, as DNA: TGTGCCAGCAGAAAAACAGGGACCGGGGAGCTGTTTTTT. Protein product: CASRKTGTGELFF.

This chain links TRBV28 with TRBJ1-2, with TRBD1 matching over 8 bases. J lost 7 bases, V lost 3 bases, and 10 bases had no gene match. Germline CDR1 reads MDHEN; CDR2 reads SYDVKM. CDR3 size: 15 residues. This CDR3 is CASSLVAGGVGGYTF. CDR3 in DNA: TGTGCCAGCAGTTTGGTGGCAGGGGGCGTCGGTGGCTACACCTTC.

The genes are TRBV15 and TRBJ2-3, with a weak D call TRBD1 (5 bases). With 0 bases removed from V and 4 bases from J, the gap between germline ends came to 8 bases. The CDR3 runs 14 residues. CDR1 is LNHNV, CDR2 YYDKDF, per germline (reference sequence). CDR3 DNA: TGTGCCACCAGCAGAGATAAGGGGCCAGATACGCAGTATTTT. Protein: CATSRDKGPDTQYF.

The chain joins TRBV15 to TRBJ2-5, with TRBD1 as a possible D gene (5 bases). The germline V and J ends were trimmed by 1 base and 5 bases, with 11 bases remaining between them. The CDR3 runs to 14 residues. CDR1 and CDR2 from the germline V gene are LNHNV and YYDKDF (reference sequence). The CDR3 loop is CATSRAGFPETQYF. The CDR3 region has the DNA TGTGCCACCAGCAGAGCAGGGTTCCCGGAGACCCAGTACTTC.

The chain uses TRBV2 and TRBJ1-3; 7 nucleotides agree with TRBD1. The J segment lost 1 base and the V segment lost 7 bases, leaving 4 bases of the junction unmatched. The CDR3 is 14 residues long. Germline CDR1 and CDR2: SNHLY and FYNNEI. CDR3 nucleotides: TGTGCCAGCAACCCGGGACAGTCTGGAAACACCATATATTTT. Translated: CASNPGQSGNTIYF.

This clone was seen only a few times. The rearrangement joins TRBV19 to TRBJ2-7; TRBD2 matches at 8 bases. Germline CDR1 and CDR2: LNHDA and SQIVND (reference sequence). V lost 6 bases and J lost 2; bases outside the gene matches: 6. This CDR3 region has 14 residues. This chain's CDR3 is CASRMTSVPYEQYF. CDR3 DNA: TGTGCCAGTAGAATGACTAGCGTTCCCTACGAGCAGTACTTC. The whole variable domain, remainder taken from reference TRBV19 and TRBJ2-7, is DGGITQSPKYLFRKEGQNVTLSCEQNLNHDAMYWYRQDPGQGLRLIYYSQIVNDFQKGDIAEGYSVSREKKESFPLTVTSAQKNPTAFYLCASRMTSVPYEQYFGPGTRLTVT.

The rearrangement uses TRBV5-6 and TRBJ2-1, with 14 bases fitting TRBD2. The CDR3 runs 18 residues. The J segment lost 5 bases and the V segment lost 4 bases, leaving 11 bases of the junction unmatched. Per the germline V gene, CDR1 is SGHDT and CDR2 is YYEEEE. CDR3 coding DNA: TGTGCCAGCAGCATTATTTTCGGGACTAGCGGGAGCCACAATGAGCAGTTCTTC. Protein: CASSIIFGTSGSHNEQFF. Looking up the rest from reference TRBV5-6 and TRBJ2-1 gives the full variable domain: DAGVTQSPTHLIKTRGQQVTLRCSPKSGHDTVSWYQQALGQGPQFIFQYYEEEERQRGNFPDRFSGHQFPNYSSELNVNALLLGDSALYLCASSIIFGTSGSHNEQFFGPGTRLTVL.

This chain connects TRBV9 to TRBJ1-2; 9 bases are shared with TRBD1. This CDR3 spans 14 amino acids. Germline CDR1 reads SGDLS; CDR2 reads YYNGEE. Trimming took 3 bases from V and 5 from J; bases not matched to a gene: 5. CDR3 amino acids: CASSAGTGPYGYTF. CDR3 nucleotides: TGTGCCAGCAGCGCCGGGACAGGGCCTTATGGCTACACCTTC. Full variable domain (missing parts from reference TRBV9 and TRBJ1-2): DSGVTQTPKHLITATGQRVTLRCSPRSGDLSVYWYQQSLDQGLQFLIQYYNGEERAKGNILERFSAQQFPDLHSELNLSSLELGDSALYFCASSAGTGPYGYTFGSGTRLTVV.

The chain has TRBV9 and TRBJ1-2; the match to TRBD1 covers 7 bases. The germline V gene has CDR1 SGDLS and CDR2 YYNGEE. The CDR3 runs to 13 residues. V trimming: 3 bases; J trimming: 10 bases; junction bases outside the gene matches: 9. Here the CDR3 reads CASSASDRSVYTF. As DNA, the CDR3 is TGTGCCAGCAGCGCCTCGGACAGGTCAGTCTACACCTTC.

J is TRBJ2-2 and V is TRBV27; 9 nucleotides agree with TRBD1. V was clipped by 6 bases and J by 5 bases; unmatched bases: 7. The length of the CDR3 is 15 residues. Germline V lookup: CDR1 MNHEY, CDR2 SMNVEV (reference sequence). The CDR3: CASRNRGQRTGELFF. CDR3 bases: TGTGCCAGCAGGAACAGGGGGCAAAGGACCGGGGAGCTGTTTTTT.

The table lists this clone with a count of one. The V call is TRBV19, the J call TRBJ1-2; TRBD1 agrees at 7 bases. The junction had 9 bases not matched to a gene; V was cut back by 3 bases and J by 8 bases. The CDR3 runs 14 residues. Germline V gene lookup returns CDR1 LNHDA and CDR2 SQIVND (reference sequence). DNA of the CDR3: TGTGCCAGTAGTATGGGAGGACAGGTGAGGGGCTACACCTTC. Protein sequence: CASSMGGQVRGYTF.

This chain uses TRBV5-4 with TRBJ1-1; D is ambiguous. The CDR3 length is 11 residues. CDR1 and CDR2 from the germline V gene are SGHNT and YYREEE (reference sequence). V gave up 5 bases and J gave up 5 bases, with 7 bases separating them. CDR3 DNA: TGTGCCAGCAGTTCCCCTACTGAAGCTTTCTTT. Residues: CASSSPTEAFF.

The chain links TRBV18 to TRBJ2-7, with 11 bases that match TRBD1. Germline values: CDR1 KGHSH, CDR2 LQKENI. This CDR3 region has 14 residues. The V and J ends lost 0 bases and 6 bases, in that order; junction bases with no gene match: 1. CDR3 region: CASSPPGTGGEQYF. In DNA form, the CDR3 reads TGTGCCAGCTCACCACCGGGGACAGGGGGCGAGCAGTACTTC.

In DNA form, the CDR3 reads TGTGCCAGTAGGACTAGCGTCTCCTACGAGCAGTACTTC. This gives the protein CASRTSVSYEQYF. The chain combines TRBV6-5 with TRBJ2-7; 9 nucleotides agree with TRBD2. The CDR3 covers 13 residues. After removal of 9 bases from V and 0 bases from J, the junction contained 3 bases not matched to a gene. Germline V gene data show CDR1 as MNHEY and CDR2 as SVGAGI.

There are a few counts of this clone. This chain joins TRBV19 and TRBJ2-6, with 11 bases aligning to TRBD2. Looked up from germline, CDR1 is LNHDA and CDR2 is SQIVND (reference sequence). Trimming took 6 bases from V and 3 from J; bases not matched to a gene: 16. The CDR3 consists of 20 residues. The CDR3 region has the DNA TGTGCCAGTAGCGTCACGGGACTAGCGGAGTATCCCAGTGGGGCCAACGTCCTGACTTTC. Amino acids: CASSVTGLAEYPSGANVLTF. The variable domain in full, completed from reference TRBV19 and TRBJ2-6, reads DGGITQSPKYLFRKEGQNVTLSCEQNLNHDAMYWYRQDPGQGLRLIYYSQIVNDFQKGDIAEGYSVSREKKESFPLTVTSAQKNPTAFYLCASSVTGLAEYPSGANVLTFGAGSRLTVL.